This T cell receptor beta chain was documented in a study of monozygotic twins with inflammatory bowel disease. In germline, CDR1 is SEHNR, CDR2 FQNEAQ (reference sequence). The CDR3 extends over 15 amino acids. Study findings and constraints: Among IBD patients, TCRbeta diversity (inverse Simpson) was lower than in healthy co-twins.

TCR libraries each used 3,000 to 4,000 ng of total RNA. The cDNA of both the TCRalpha and TCRbeta chains was subjected to two nested PCRs of approximately 16 and 10 cycles. With the 5' RACE reads reprocessed, TCRdb shows one record per CDR3 protein and no DNA. In total, the table holds 300,000 to 350,000 distinct CDR3 sequences. Unfractionated whole blood yielded total RNA, and T cells were not sorted. Concerning this clonotype itself: Its antigen is unknown.

The clonotype was recovered from a human donor with ulcerative colitis or Crohn's disease, or a healthy co-twin of an affected twin (not recorded which). The sample comprised blood. The V and J genes are TRBV7-9 and TRBJ1-6; the TRBD1 assignment by TCRdb is unverifiable without DNA. CDR3 residues: CASSVYRDENSPLHF.